This TCR beta chain was captured in a study of cytomegalovirus exposure and HLA in healthy donors. PCR used 60 Vbeta primers and 13 Jbeta primers. The method was immunoSEQ multiplex PCR; TCRdb's version includes in-frame clones alone and lacks a portion of them. The sample has some 130,000 clones; roughly 80% are singletons. Study-level findings and limits: HLA allele associations emerged for around 15,000 TCR beta sequences in a later analysis, at 0.05 false discovery rate. Later on, an analysis showed TCR association rates differing by HLA locus, with DRB1 the most and HLA-C the fewest. Across donors, presence/absence analyses took sequencing depth to be roughly uniform. A few of the chains that were CMV-associated were confirmed in vitro to be specific for CMV antigens.

CDR1 and CDR2 from the germline V gene are LNHDA and SQIVND (reference sequence). This CDR3 spans 15 amino acids. J gave up 5 bases and V 5 bases, and 7 bases lay outside the gene matches. Note on this clone: Its antigen is undetermined.

The sequencing sample was made of PBMCs. V and J are TRBV19 and TRBJ2-5; 11 positions agree with TRBD2. This sequence was found in a man aged 25 to 40 in good health and CMV-seronegative. The CDR3 protein is CASSVSSGRGETQYF. In nucleotides, the CDR3 is TGTGCCAGTAGTGTTAGTAGCGGGAGGGGGGAGACCCAGTACTTC.